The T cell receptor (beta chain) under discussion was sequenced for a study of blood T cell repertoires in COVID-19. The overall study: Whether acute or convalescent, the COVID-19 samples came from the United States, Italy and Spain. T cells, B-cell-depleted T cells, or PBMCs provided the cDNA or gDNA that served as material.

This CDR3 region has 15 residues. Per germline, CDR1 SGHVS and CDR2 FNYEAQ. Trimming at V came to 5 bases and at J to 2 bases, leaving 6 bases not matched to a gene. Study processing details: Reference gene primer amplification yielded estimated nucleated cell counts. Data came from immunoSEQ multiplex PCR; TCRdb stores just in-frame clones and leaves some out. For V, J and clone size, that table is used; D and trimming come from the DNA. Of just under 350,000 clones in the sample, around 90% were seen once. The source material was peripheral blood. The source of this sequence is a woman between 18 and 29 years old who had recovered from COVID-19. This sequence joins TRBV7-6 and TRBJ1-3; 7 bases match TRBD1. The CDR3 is CASSIGTGAGNTIYF. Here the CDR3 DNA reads TGTGCCAGCAGCATAGGAACAGGGGCTGGAAACACCATATATTTT.